Listed below are T cell receptor beta chains from one sample, sequenced in a study of blood T cell repertoires in COVID-19. Profiled with immunoSEQ multiplex PCR; TCRdb holds only in-frame clones, not every one. The repertoire has approximately 150,000 clones, around 80% of them found once; the top ten carry roughly 7.3%. Sequencing input: PBMCs or T cells enriched from blood (not recorded which). The receptors were gathered from a woman aged 45-65 years who had recovered from COVID-19. Both conserved end residues are part of each CDR3. The D gene is left open where the match is weak. Clone size is stated in some rows and not others, as once, few, many or a class when expanded.

clone size,D gene,V gene,J gene,CDR3 DNA,CDR3 protein
.,TRBD2,TRBV20-1,TRBJ2-1,TGCAGTGCTAGCAGGGCGGGAGGGCAGTTCTTC,CSASRAGGQFF
.,.,TRBV7-3,TRBJ2-5,TGTGCCAGCAGCTCGACAGGAGCGGAGACCCAGTACTTC,CASSSTGAETQYF
.,TRBD1,TRBV6-2/TRBV6-3,TRBJ2-3,TGTGCCAGCAGTTACGAGAGGACAGGGGTACACGGGCGCACAGATACGCAGTATTTT,CASSYERTGVHGRTDTQYF
.,TRBD2,TRBV9,TRBJ2-3,TGTGCCAGCAGCGTAGGTCGGGGAGCGGGGGCCACAGATACGCAGTATTTT,CASSVGRGAGATDTQYF
.,.,TRBV27,TRBJ1-2,TGTGCCAGCAGTTTTGCCAGGGCCGCTGCTACCTATGGCTACACCTTC,CASSFARAAATYGYTF
.,.,TRBV10-3,TRBJ1-5,TGTGCCATCAGTGAGCCTCCACGGGGGGGCAATCAGCCCCAGCATTTT,CAISEPPRGGNQPQHF
.,.,TRBV12-3/TRBV12-4,TRBJ1-5,TGTGCCAGCAGTTTCAGCAGGGCTCAGCCCCAGCATTTT,CASSFSRAQPQHF
once,.,TRBV7-9,TRBJ1-6,TGTGCCAGCAGCCGGAGCGGGGTAGCCGGTTCACCCCTCCACTTT,CASSRSGVAGSPLHF
.,.,TRBV7-2,TRBJ2-7,TGTGCCAGCACCTCGGCAGGCTACGAGCAGTACTTC,CASTSAGYEQYF
.,.,TRBV28,TRBJ2-3,TGTGCCAGCAGTTGGGGCAGCACAGATACGCAGTATTTT,CASSWGSTDTQYF
few,.,TRBV5-6,TRBJ1-1,TGTGCCAGCAGTTTCGGTTGGTTGAACACTGAAGCTTTCTTT,CASSFGWLNTEAFF
.,TRBD1,TRBV6-5,TRBJ1-5,TGTGCCAGCAGAAGCACGGGACAGGGTTATTGGCCCCAGCATTTT,CASRSTGQGYWPQHF
.,.,TRBV18,TRBJ1-5,TGTGCCAGCTCACCACCGCTAACCATCAATCAGCCCCAGCATTTT,CASSPPLTINQPQHF
.,TRBD1,TRBV27,TRBJ1-1,TGTGCCAGCAAAAAGACAGGGGTAAACACTGAAGCTTTCTTT,CASKKTGVNTEAFF
.,.,TRBV5-4,TRBJ1-2,TGTGCCAGCAGCTTTGAGACAGCCGGAGGCTACACCTTC,CASSFETAGGYTF
.,TRBD1,TRBV10-3,TRBJ2-7,TGTGCCATCAGTGACCCCGGACAGGCATACGAGCAGTACTTC,CAISDPGQAYEQYF
.,.,TRBV7-9,TRBJ2-3,TGTGCCAGCAGCTTTACGGGTTTGGGCACAGATACGCAGTATTTT,CASSFTGLGTDTQYF
.,.,TRBV7-9,TRBJ2-7,TGTGCCAGCAGCTTGGAGTTCCAGCAGTACTTC,CASSLEFQQYF
.,TRBD2,TRBV19,TRBJ2-4,TGTGCCAGTGACCCGGGGGGGCGAGGGGCCAAAAACATTCAGTACTTC,CASDPGGRGAKNIQYF
.,TRBD2,TRBV5-4,TRBJ2-7,TGTGCCAGCAGCCCTCAGGGAGGGTTGGAGCAGTACTTC,CASSPQGGLEQYF
.,TRBD1,TRBV5-1,TRBJ2-2,TGCGCCAGTAGTACAGGGGGCGCGAACACCGGGGAGCTGTTTTTT,CASSTGGANTGELFF
.,TRBD1,TRBV19,TRBJ1-4,TGTGCCAGTACTGCGGGACAGGCCTTGTTTTTT,CASTAGQALFF
few,TRBD1,TRBV6-2/TRBV6-3,TRBJ1-5,TGTGCCAGCAGTCCAAGGACAGGGATGGTTCAGCCCCAGCATTTT,CASSPRTGMVQPQHF
.,TRBD2,TRBV6-2/TRBV6-3,TRBJ2-7,TGTGCCAGCAGCCACGTCGGGGGGACTAGCGGACGCGGCTACGAGCAGTACTTC,CASSHVGGTSGRGYEQYF
.,.,TRBV3-1/TRBV3-2,TRBJ2-1,TGTGCCAGCAGCCAAGCCGGGGAGAAAAAGCAGTTCTTC,CASSQAGEKKQFF
.,TRBD1,TRBV5-1,TRBJ2-7,TGCGCCAGCAGCTTGGCAGGGACAGGGTCGGGAGAGCAGTACTTC,CASSLAGTGSGEQYF
once,TRBD1,TRBV19,TRBJ1-5,TGTGCCAGTAGTATATGGGACAGCAGGAGTAGCAATCAGCCCCAGCATTTT,CASSIWDSRSSNQPQHF
.,.,TRBV7-9,TRBJ2-5,TGTGCCAGCAGCACCCCGGGAAGAGGGGAGACCCAGTACTTC,CASSTPGRGETQYF
.,.,TRBV28,TRBJ2-7,TGTGCCAGCAGTTTACTACTAAACGACCACGAGCAGTACTTC,CASSLLLNDHEQYF
.,TRBD1,TRBV6-6,TRBJ1-1,TGTGCCAGCAGGATAGACAGGGCAATCGCTGAAGCTTTCTTT,CASRIDRAIAEAFF
few,.,TRBV9,TRBJ1-1,TGTGCCAGCGGTTTGACAGCCTTCCCCACTGAAGCTTTCTTT,CASGLTAFPTEAFF
.,TRBD2,TRBV5-8,TRBJ2-3,TGTGCCAGCACCTTGGGACTAGCGGGGGCAACCTCCACAGATACGCAGTATTTT,CASTLGLAGATSTDTQYF
few,TRBD2,TRBV27,TRBJ2-3,TGTGCCAGCAGTTTACGCTGGACGGTAGCGGGGGCCTCAGATACGCAGTATTTT,CASSLRWTVAGASDTQYF
few,.,TRBV12-3/TRBV12-4,TRBJ2-1,TGTGCCAGCAGTCCGCTCAGCGGTCATGAGCAGTTCTTC,CASSPLSGHEQFF
.,TRBD1,TRBV4-2,TRBJ1-5,TGTGCCAGCAGCCGGACAGGGGGCCCGGGTCAGCCCCAGCATTTT,CASSRTGGPGQPQHF
.,.,TRBV27,TRBJ1-1,TGTGCCAGCAGTTCGCAGCGGGGGTTAGCTTTCTTT,CASSSQRGLAFF
.,TRBD2,TRBV7-8,TRBJ2-1,TGTGCCAGCAGCTTAGCGCGGGGGGTAGGGGGGAATGAGCAGTTCTTC,CASSLARGVGGNEQFF
.,TRBD2,TRBV7-7,TRBJ2-1,TGTGCTAGCAGCTTGGGCGGGAGGGCCGAGTCTGAGCAGTTCTTC,CASSLGGRAESEQFF
.,TRBD2,TRBV6-4,TRBJ2-1,TGTGCCAGCAGCCCCAATAGCGGGGGGGCCTTTGAGCAGTTCTTC,CASSPNSGGAFEQFF
.,.,TRBV6-5,TRBJ2-7,TGTGCCACCAAATTGACGGACACCTACGAGCAGTACTTC,CATKLTDTYEQYF
.,.,TRBV4-2,TRBJ2-5,TGTGCCAGCAGCCAAGATGCCGGGGTGACAGAGACCCAGTACTTC,CASSQDAGVTETQYF
few,.,TRBV23-1,TRBJ2-1,TGCGCCAGCAGTCATCGGGTAACCTCTCTCCCTCCTAACAATGAGCAGTTCTTC,CASSHRVTSLPPNNEQFF
.,TRBD1,TRBV7-8,TRBJ1-2,TGTGCCAGCAGCTTAGCTAAGGGGGCGGGTTCGGGCTACACCTTC,CASSLAKGAGSGYTF
once,.,TRBV4-2,TRBJ1-2,TGTGCCAGCAGCCAAGTCGGGCGGGGGCAGGTCGCTCCGGCAAGTGGCTACACCTTC,CASSQVGRGQVAPASGYTF
.,.,TRBV9,TRBJ1-3,TGTGCCAGCAGCGTAGTCAGAAACACCATATATTTT,CASSVVRNTIYF
.,TRBD1,TRBV7-3,TRBJ2-1,TGTGCCAGCAGCTTAAATAGCGGACAGGGAAATGAGCAGTTCTTC,CASSLNSGQGNEQFF
.,TRBD1,TRBV14,TRBJ1-5,TGTGCCAGCAGCCAAGGGACAGGCCTAAATCAGCCCCAGCATTTT,CASSQGTGLNQPQHF
.,.,TRBV4-1,TRBJ2-1,TGCGCCAGCAGCCGGAAGGGGGACAATGAGCAGTTCTTC,CASSRKGDNEQFF
few,.,TRBV9,TRBJ1-6,TGTGCCAGCAGCGTAGGTCCTCTTAATTCACCCCTCCACTTT,CASSVGPLNSPLHF
.,TRBD2,TRBV19,TRBJ2-2,TGTGCCAGTAGTACCCCTAGCGGAGGAACCGGGGAGCTGTTTTTT,CASSTPSGGTGELFF
.,TRBD1,TRBV28,TRBJ1-4,TGTGCCAGCAGTATCGGGACAGAAATTGAAAAACTGTTTTTT,CASSIGTEIEKLFF
.,TRBD1,TRBV14,TRBJ2-3,TGTGCCAGCAGCCAACGACAGGGGTACACAGATACGCAGTATTTT,CASSQRQGYTDTQYF
.,.,TRBV5-5,TRBJ2-3,TGTGCCAGCAGCTTGGGGGAGAACACAGATACGCAGTATTTT,CASSLGENTDTQYF